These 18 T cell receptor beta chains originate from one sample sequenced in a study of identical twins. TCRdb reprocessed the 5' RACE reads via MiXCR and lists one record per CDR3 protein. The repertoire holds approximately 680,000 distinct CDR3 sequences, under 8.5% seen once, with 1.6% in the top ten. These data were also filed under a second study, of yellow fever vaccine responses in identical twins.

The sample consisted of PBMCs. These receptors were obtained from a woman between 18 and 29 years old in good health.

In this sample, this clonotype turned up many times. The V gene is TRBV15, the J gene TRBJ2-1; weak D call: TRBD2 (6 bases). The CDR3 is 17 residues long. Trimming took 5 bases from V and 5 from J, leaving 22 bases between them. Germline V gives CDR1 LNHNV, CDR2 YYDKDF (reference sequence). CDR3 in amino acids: CATSGAGRPQEHNEQFF. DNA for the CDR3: TGTGCCACCAGCGGAGCGGGTAGACCACAGGAACACAATGAGCAGTTCTTC.

The CDR3 region has the DNA TGCGCCAGCAGCTTACAGGGACAGCTCTCCTACGAGCAGTACTTC. Its protein product is CASSLQGQLSYEQYF. This rearrangement joins TRBV5-1 to TRBJ2-7; 7 nucleotides line up with TRBD1. V shed 2 bases, J shed 0 bases, and the junction held 5 bases outside the gene matches. Germline V gene data show CDR1 as SGHRS and CDR2 as YFSETQ. The CDR3 totals 15 residues.

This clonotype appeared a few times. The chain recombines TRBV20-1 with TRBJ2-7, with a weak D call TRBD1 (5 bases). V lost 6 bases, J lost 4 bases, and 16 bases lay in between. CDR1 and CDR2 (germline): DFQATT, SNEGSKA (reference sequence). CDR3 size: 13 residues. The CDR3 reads CSATEDRSYEQYV. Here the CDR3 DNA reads TGCAGTGCAACCGAAGACAGATCATACGAGCAGTACGTC.

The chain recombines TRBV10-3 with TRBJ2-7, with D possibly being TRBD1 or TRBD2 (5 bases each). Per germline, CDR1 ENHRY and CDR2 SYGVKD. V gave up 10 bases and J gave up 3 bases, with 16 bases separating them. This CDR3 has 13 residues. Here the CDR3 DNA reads TGTGCCACCCATGGGGGAGCGGACTACGAGCAGTACTTC. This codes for CATHGGADYEQYF.

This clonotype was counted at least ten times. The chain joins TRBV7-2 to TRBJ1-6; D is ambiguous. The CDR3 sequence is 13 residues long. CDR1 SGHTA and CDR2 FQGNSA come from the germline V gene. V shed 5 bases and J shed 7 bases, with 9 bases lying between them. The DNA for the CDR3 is TGTGCCAGCAGCACAAGAGGGAATTCACCCCTCCACTTT. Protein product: CASSTRGNSPLHF.

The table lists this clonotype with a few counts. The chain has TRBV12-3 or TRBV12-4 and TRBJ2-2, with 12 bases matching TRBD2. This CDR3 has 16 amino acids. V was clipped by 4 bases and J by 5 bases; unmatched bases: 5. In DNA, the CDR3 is TGTGCCAGCAGTTCGATAACTAGCGGGAGGACCGGGGAGCTGTTTTTT. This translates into CASSSITSGRTGELFF.

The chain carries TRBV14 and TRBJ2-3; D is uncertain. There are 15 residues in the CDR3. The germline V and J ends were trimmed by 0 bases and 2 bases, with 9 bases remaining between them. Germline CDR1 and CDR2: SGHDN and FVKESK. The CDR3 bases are TGTGCCAGCAGCCAAGATGAAGTCCCCACAGATACGCAGTATTTT. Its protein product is CASSQDEVPTDTQYF. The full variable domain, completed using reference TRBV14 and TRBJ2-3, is EAGVTQFPSHSVIEKGQTVTLRCDPISGHDNLYWYRRVMGKEIKFLLHFVKESKQDESGMPNNRFLAERTGGTYSTLKVQPAELEDSGVYFCASSQDEVPTDTQYFGPGTRLTVL.

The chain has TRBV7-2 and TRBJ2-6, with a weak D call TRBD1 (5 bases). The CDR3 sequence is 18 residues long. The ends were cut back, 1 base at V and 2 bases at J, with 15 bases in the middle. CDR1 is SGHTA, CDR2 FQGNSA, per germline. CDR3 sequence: CASSLVAGKLAGANVLTF. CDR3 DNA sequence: TGTGCCAGCAGCTTAGTCGCAGGGAAGTTGGCTGGGGCCAACGTCCTGACTTTC. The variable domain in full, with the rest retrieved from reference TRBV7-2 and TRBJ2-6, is GAGVSQSPSNKVTEKGKDVELRCDPISGHTALYWYRQSLGQGLEFLIYFQGNSAPDKSGLPSDRFSAERTGGSVSTLTIQRTQQEDSAVYLCASSLVAGKLAGANVLTFGAGSRLTVL.

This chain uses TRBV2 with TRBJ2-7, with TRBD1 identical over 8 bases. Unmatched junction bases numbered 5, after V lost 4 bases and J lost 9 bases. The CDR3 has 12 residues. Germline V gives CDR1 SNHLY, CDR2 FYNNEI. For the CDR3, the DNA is TGTGCCAGCAGTGGGACAGGGAGTGTGCAGTACGTC. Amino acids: CASSGTGSVQYV.

The CDR3 bases are TGTGCCAGCAGCGTATTGGAGGGAGAAGCTTTCTTT. Translating gives CASSVLEGEAFF. V is TRBV9 and J is TRBJ1-1; D is ambiguous. The CDR3 has 12 amino acids. Germline CDR1 SGDLS, CDR2 YYNGEE. The V gene lost 1 base and the J gene lost 8 bases, with 9 bases spanning the gap.

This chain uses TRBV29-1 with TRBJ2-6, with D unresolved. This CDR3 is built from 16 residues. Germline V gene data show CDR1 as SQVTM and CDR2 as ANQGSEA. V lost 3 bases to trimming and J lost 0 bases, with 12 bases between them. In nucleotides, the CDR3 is TGCAGCGTTGATTTCGGCAGGAACTCTGGGGCCAACGTCCTGACTTTC. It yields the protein CSVDFGRNSGANVLTF.

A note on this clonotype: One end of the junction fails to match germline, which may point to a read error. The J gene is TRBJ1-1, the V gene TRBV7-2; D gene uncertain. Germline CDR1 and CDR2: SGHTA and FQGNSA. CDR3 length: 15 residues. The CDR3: CSSSLLGLVNTEAFF. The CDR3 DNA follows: TGTTCCAGCAGCTTACTGGGGTTGGTGAACACTGAAGCTTTCTTT.

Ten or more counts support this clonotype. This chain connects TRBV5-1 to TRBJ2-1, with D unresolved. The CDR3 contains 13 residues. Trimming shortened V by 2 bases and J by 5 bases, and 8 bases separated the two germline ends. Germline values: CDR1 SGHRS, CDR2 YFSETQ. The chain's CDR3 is CASSFPGDNEQFF. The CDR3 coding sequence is TGCGCCAGCAGCTTCCCTGGGGACAATGAGCAGTTCTTC.

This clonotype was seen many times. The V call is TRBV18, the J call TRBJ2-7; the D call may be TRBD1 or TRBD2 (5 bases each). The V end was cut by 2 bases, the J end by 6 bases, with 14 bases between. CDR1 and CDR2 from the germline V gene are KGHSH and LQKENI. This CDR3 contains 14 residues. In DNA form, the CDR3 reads TGTGCCAGCTCACCAATATCGGGGACGGGCGAGCAGTACTTC. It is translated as CASSPISGTGEQYF.

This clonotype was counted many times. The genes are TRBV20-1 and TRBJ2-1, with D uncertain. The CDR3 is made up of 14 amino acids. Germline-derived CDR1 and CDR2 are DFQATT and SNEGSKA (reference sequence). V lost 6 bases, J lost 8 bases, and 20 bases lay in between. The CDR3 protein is CSAKGLVSMDEQFF. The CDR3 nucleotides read TGCAGTGCGAAGGGCCTAGTTAGTATGGATGAGCAGTTCTTC.

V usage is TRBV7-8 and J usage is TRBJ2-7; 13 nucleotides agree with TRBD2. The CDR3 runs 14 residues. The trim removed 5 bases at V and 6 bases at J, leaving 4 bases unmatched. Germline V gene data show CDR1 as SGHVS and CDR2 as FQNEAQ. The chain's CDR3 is CASSQGLAGSEQYV. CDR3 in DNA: TGTGCCAGCAGCCAGGGACTAGCGGGGAGCGAGCAGTACGTC.

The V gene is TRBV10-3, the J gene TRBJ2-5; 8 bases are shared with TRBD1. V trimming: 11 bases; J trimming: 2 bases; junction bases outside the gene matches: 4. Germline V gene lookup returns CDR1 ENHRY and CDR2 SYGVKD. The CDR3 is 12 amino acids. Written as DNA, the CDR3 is TGTGCCGTAGGGACAGGTCAAGAGACCCAGTACTTC. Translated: CAVGTGQETQYF.

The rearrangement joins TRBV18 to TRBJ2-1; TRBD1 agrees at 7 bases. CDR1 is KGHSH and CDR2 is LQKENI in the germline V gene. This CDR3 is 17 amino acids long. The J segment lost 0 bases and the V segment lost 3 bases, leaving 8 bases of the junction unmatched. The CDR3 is CASSPYLTGSSYNEQFF. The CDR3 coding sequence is TGTGCCAGCTCACCTTACTTGACAGGGAGCTCCTACAATGAGCAGTTCTTC. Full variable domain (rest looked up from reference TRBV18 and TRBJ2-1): NAGVMQNPRHLVRRRGQEARLRCSPMKGHSHVYWYRQLPEEGLKFMVYLQKENIIDESGMPKERFSAEFPKEGPSILRIQQVVRGDSAAYFCASSPYLTGSSYNEQFFGPGTRLTVL.